A single sample gave rise to the 22 T cell receptor beta chains below, sequenced in a study of blood T cell repertoires in COVID-19. TCRdb's copy holds only in-frame clones and misses some; the assay was immunoSEQ multiplex PCR. The sample has about 130,000 clones, more than 85% seen once. Sequencing was performed on peripheral blood. The receptor set was obtained from a man aged 50 to 60 with COVID-19, enrolled during active disease.

This clone was picked up one time. V and J are TRBV20-1 and TRBJ2-7, with a possible D match to TRBD2 (6 bases). Germline loops: CDR1 DFQATT, CDR2 SNEGSKA (reference sequence). Trimming cost V 6 bases and J 2 bases, with 8 bases left between them. This CDR3 has 11 residues. CDR3 amino acids: CSARGTYEQYV. The CDR3 DNA follows: TGCAGTGCGCGGGGTACCTACGAGCAGTACGTC.

The chain couples TRBV19 to TRBJ1-2; D perhaps matches TRBD1 (6 bases). The CDR3 totals 12 residues. V was cut by 3 bases and J by 8 bases, with 10 bases left in between. From germline, CDR1 is LNHDA and CDR2 SQIVND (reference sequence). The CDR3 region is CASSMEGGGYTF. As DNA, the CDR3 is TGTGCCAGTAGTATGGAAGGGGGAGGCTACACCTTC.

The J gene is TRBJ2-1, the V gene TRBV18; 9 bases are shared with TRBD1. The germline gives CDR1 KGHSH, CDR2 LQKENI. This CDR3 has 14 amino acids. V was pared by 3 bases and J by 9 bases, with 6 bases of the junction left unmatched. The CDR3 region has the DNA TGTGCCAGCTCACCCGGGACAGGGACGTCTGAGCAGTTCTTC. Its protein product is CASSPGTGTSEQFF.

The CDR3 DNA sequence: TGTGCCAGCGGGACAGGTACTGTCGATGGCACCGGGGAGCTGTTTTTT. Translating it yields CASGTGTVDGTGELFF. V gene TRBV5-4 combines with J gene TRBJ2-2, with 8 bases lining up with TRBD1. This CDR3 has 16 amino acids. V trimming: 7 bases; J trimming: 4 bases; junction bases outside the gene matches: 12. Germline values: CDR1 SGHNT, CDR2 YYREEE (reference sequence).

The rearrangement joins TRBV9 to TRBJ2-3; TRBD1 matches at 9 bases. With V trimmed by 2 bases and J by 4 bases, 8 bases remained unmatched. The germline gives CDR1 SGDLS, CDR2 YYNGEE. The CDR3 runs 16 residues. The CDR3 DNA sequence: TGTGCCAGCAGCGTGACAGGACAGGGGCGGTCAGATACGCAGTATTTT. Residues: CASSVTGQGRSDTQYF.

CDR3 protein: CASRDRANFGANVLTF. The DNA of the CDR3 is TGTGCCAGCAGGGACAGGGCTAACTTTGGGGCCAACGTCCTGACTTTC. The rearrangement uses TRBV28 and TRBJ2-6, with 8 bases matching TRBD1. CDR1 is MDHEN and CDR2 is SYDVKM in the germline V gene. With 6 bases clipped from V and 3 bases from J, the junction kept 7 bases outside the gene matches. This CDR3 is built from 16 residues.

This chain connects TRBV5-1 to TRBJ2-7, with 7 bases lining up with TRBD2. With V trimmed by 1 base and J by 3 bases, 1 base remained unmatched. This CDR3 has 13 residues. Per germline, CDR1 SGHRS and CDR2 YFSETQ. The CDR3 sequence: CASSLTGGYEQYF. The CDR3 region has the DNA TGCGCCAGCAGCTTGACGGGGGGCTACGAGCAGTACTTC.

This chain uses TRBV5-1 with TRBJ2-1, with a possible D match to TRBD2 (6 bases). CDR1 SGHRS and CDR2 YFSETQ come from the germline V gene. V was cut by 7 bases and J by 2 bases, with 13 bases left in between. The CDR3 covers 14 residues. In DNA, the CDR3 is TGCGCCAGCGGTTATAGCGGCCCCTACAATGAGCAGTTCTTC. Translation gives CASGYSGPYNEQFF. The variable domain in full, completed from reference TRBV5-1 and TRBJ2-1, reads KAGVTQTPRYLIKTRGQQVTLSCSPISGHRSVSWYQQTPGQGLQFLFEYFSETQRNKGNFPGRFSGRQFSNSRSEMNVSTLELGDSALYLCASGYSGPYNEQFFGPGTRLTVL.

This clone was counted once. CDR3 in amino acids: CASSRLAGVNEQFF. CDR3 DNA: TGTGCCAGTAGTAGACTAGCCGGGGTGAATGAGCAGTTCTTC. This chain links TRBV19 with TRBJ2-1, with TRBD2 identical over 7 bases. The CDR3 runs to 14 residues. The germline V gene has CDR1 LNHDA and CDR2 SQIVND (reference sequence). V lost 4 bases to trimming and J lost 7 bases; unmatched junction nucleotides: 7.

The chain couples TRBV6-5 to TRBJ2-7; the match to TRBD2 covers 12 bases. V dropped 5 bases and J dropped 1; count of bases not matched to a gene: 3. CDR3 length: 15 residues. Germline V gene lookup returns CDR1 MNHEY and CDR2 SVGAGI. The CDR3 region has the DNA TGTGCCAGCAGTACGGGACTAGCGGGTTCCTACGAGCAGTACGTC. Translation: CASSTGLAGSYEQYV.

The chain links TRBV24-1 to TRBJ2-2; TRBD1 might be the D (5 bases). The CDR3 is made up of 15 amino acids. The germline V gene encodes CDR1 KGHDR and CDR2 SFDVKD. The V gene lost 8 bases and the J gene lost 1 base, with 13 bases spanning the gap. The CDR3, as DNA: TGTGCCACCACAACCCGACAGAGGAACACCGGGGAGCTGTTTTTT. Translating it yields CATTTRQRNTGELFF.

The chain has TRBV7-8 and TRBJ2-2, with 10 nucleotides matching TRBD2. The V gene end was trimmed by 4 bases and the J gene end by 4 bases; junction bases not matched to a gene: 15. Germline lookup yields CDR1 SGHVS and CDR2 FQNEAQ. The CDR3 totals 19 residues. The CDR3 reads CASSSQRPLAGESTGELFF. The CDR3 nucleotides are TGTGCCAGCAGCTCTCAACGGCCCCTAGCGGGAGAAAGCACCGGGGAGCTGTTTTTT.

This clone has more than one count but fewer than ten. The chain employs TRBV6-6 and TRBJ1-5; 7 nucleotides align to TRBD1. The CDR3 extends over 13 amino acids. J lost 3 bases, V lost 7 bases, and 3 bases had no gene match. Germline values: CDR1 MNHNY, CDR2 SVGAGI (reference sequence). The CDR3 sequence: CASTDRDNQPQHF. In nucleotides, the CDR3 is TGTGCCAGCACCGACAGGGACAATCAGCCCCAGCATTTT.

The J gene is TRBJ1-1, the V gene TRBV6-5; a weak D match, TRBD1 (5 bases). The V end lost 6 bases, the J end lost 5 bases, and 16 bases lay between the germline ends. This CDR3 spans 14 amino acids. Germline CDR1 reads MNHEY; CDR2 reads SVGAGI. The DNA for the CDR3 is TGTGCCAGCAGCCCCCGGTGGGGGGGTACTGAAGCTTTCTTT. Amino acid sequence: CASSPRWGGTEAFF.

This chain links TRBV10-1 with TRBJ2-7; D remains ambiguous. Per germline, CDR1 WNHNN and CDR2 SYGVQD (reference sequence). CDR3 length: 14 amino acids. V was shortened by 7 bases and J by 0 bases, with 13 bases between the two germline ends. CDR3 residues: CASTGTDLSYEQYV. The CDR3 DNA follows: TGCGCCAGCACCGGAACAGATCTCTCCTACGAGCAGTACGTC.

This chain joins TRBV4-1 and TRBJ1-1; D is unclear. The CDR3 length is 13 residues. In germline, CDR1 is MGHRA, CDR2 YSYEKL. With 4 bases removed from V and 3 bases from J, the gap between germline ends came to 9 bases. CDR3 nucleotides: TGCGCCAGCAGCCGGGCTGTGCACACTGAAGCTTTCTTT. Translated: CASSRAVHTEAFF.

The chain joins TRBV9 to TRBJ1-2, with 7 bases aligning to TRBD1. The length of the CDR3 is 15 residues. V trimming: 5 bases; J trimming: 1 base; junction bases outside the gene matches: 8. Germline CDR1 is SGDLS and CDR2 is YYNGEE. CDR3 protein: CASSDRVWGNYGYTF. CDR3 nucleotide sequence: TGTGCCAGCAGTGACAGGGTCTGGGGTAACTATGGCTACACCTTC.

The chain links TRBV3-1 (or the pseudogene TRBV3-2) to TRBJ2-7; tentative D call: TRBD2 (6 bases). The length of the CDR3 is 13 residues. Germline values: CDR1 LGHDT, CDR2 YNNKEL (reference sequence). Trimming took 1 base from V and 3 from J, leaving 7 bases between them. The CDR3 loop is CASSQGGVYEQYF. The CDR3 DNA reads TGTGCCAGCAGCCAAGGGGGGGTCTACGAGCAGTACTTC.

The J gene is TRBJ1-1, the V gene TRBV19; 11 bases agree with TRBD1. This CDR3 is 15 amino acids long. The germline V gene has CDR1 LNHDA and CDR2 SQIVND (reference sequence). The ends lost 3 bases at V and 5 bases at J; junction bases unmatched: 5. The DNA for the CDR3 is TGTGCCAGTAGTATCGGGGGACAGGGGGTGACTGAAGCTTTCTTT. As protein: CASSIGGQGVTEAFF.

V is TRBV30 and J is TRBJ2-5; TRBD2 matches 7 bases. Germline values: CDR1 GTSNPN, CDR2 SVGIG (reference sequence). V was pared by 2 bases and J by 5 bases, with 5 bases of the junction left unmatched. CDR3 length: 13 amino acids. The CDR3 DNA reads TGTGCCTGGAGTTCCGGGACTACGGAGACCCAGTACTTC. It encodes CAWSSGTTETQYF.

This clone was recorded a few times. The DNA for the CDR3 is TGTGCCACCAGCGACCGGGACAGGGCTTCGGATCAGCCCCAGCATTTT. Amino acids: CATSDRDRASDQPQHF. This chain joins TRBV15 and TRBJ1-5, with TRBD1 matching over 9 bases. This CDR3 region has 16 residues. The trim removed 5 bases at V and 5 bases at J, leaving 10 bases unmatched. Per the germline V gene, CDR1 is LNHNV and CDR2 is YYDKDF (reference sequence).

This clone showed up just once. The chain joins TRBV2 to TRBJ2-2, with 8 bases fitting TRBD2. The CDR3 sequence is 15 residues long. V dropped 6 bases and J dropped 0; count of bases not matched to a gene: 3. Per the germline V gene, CDR1 is SNHLY and CDR2 is FYNNEI. CDR3 coding DNA: TGTGCCAGCAGCTCGGGACTAGCGAACACCGGGGAGCTGTTTTTT. It translates to CASSSGLANTGELFF.